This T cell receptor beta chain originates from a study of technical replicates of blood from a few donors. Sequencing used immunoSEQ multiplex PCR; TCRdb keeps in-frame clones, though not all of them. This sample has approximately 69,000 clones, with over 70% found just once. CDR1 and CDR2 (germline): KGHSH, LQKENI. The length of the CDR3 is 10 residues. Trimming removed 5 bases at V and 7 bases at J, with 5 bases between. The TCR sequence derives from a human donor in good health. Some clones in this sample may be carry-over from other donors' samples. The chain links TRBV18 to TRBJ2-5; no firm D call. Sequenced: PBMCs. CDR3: CASSIGTQYF. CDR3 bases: TGTGCCAGCTCAATCGGGACCCAGTACTTC.